The T cell receptor (beta chain) described here comes from a study of blood T cells in healthy people across ages. The use of a sample-barcoded 5' primer and a J-beta primer mix characterized a second PCR of about 7 to 12 cycles. TCRdb re-called the 5' RACE reads with MiXCR, one entry per CDR3 protein. The data show about 680,000 distinct CDR3 sequences, around 45% seen once. A note on this clonotype: Its specificity is not known.

The study, taken as a whole, reports: Estimated diversity, derived from one million T cells, was regarded as an underestimate.

Isolation yielded PBMCs, at least 7 million per sample, in every case. Extractions gave at least 6 micrograms of total RNA per sample. The CDR3 sequence is 14 residues long. The V end was cut by 3 bases, the J end by 4 bases, with 15 bases between. Germline-derived CDR1 and CDR2 are DFQATT and SNEGSKA (reference sequence). The origin of this receptor is an older woman in good health. The chain employs TRBV20-1 and TRBJ1-1, with D perhaps matching TRBD1 (5 bases). The sequencing sample was made of blood. The CDR3, as DNA: TGCAGTGCTAGGAATAGCAGGGTTCGCACTGAAGCTTTCTTT. Amino acid sequence: CSARNSRVRTEAFF.